Listed here are 30 T cell receptor beta chains from one sample, sequenced in a study of T cell responses to AZD1222 COVID-19 vaccine. The table came from immunoSEQ multiplex PCR; TCRdb's copy has only in-frame clones and leaves some out. The sample contains about 140,000 clones, approximately 89% of which appear only once. The specimen was peripheral blood, collected on day 0 of AZD1222 vaccination. These TCRs come from an adult in good health.

The CDR3 nucleotides are TGTGCCAGTAGTATCGAAGGGACGGTAGATACGCAGTATTTT. Translation gives CASSIEGTVDTQYF. V is TRBV19 and J is TRBJ2-3; the D gene could be TRBD1 or TRBD2 (5 bases each). The V gene's germline CDR1 is LNHDA and CDR2 SQIVND (reference sequence). V dropped 3 bases and J dropped 5 bases, with 12 bases sitting between them. The CDR3 extends over 14 amino acids.

This clone was detected only a few times. This chain connects TRBV6-5 to TRBJ1-1; 7 nucleotides agree with TRBD1. Germline assignment: CDR1 MNHEY and CDR2 SVGAGI. This CDR3 has 13 amino acids. V dropped 5 bases and J dropped 6; count of bases not matched to a gene: 6. The CDR3 nucleotides read TGTGCCAGCAGTAGACGACAGGGTTCTGAAGCTTTCTTT. Translation gives CASSRRQGSEAFF.

The chain uses TRBV19 and TRBJ1-2; D remains unclear. V lost 6 bases and J lost 1, with 15 bases in between. From germline, CDR1 is LNHDA and CDR2 SQIVND (reference sequence). The CDR3 sequence is 15 residues long. CDR3 coding DNA: TGTGCCAGTAGGGATAACCCCGCGGATAACTATGGCTACACCTTC. This translates into CASRDNPADNYGYTF.

V is TRBV27 and J is TRBJ1-2, with 7 bases aligning to TRBD1. The CDR3 spans 15 residues. CDR1 MNHEY and CDR2 SMNVEV come from the germline V gene (reference sequence). Trimming cost V 5 bases and J 3 bases; bases outside gene matches: 9. The CDR3 DNA follows: TGTGCCAGCAGTCACCTGACAGGGTTTGACTATGGCTACACCTTC. It yields the protein CASSHLTGFDYGYTF.

This sequence joins TRBV29-1 and TRBJ2-1; 7 bases fit TRBD2. The CDR3 covers 14 residues. V dropped 2 bases and J dropped 10; count of bases not matched to a gene: 11. Germline V gene sequence: CDR1 SQVTM, CDR2 ANQGSEA. The CDR3 reads CSVEQGREPPEQFF. CDR3 nucleotides: TGCAGCGTTGAACAAGGGCGGGAGCCCCCCGAGCAGTTCTTC.

The rearrangement joins TRBV27 to TRBJ1-2; 9 bases line up with TRBD1. With 4 bases clipped from V and 6 bases from J, the junction kept 6 bases outside the gene matches. Germline V gives CDR1 MNHEY, CDR2 SMNVEV (reference sequence). CDR3 length equals 14 residues. The CDR3 region is CASSSRTGVDGYTF. In DNA form, the CDR3 reads TGTGCCAGCAGTTCCCGGACAGGGGTTGATGGCTACACCTTC.

This chain joins TRBV27 and TRBJ2-1; D gene ambiguous. This CDR3 is built from 15 residues. Trimming pared 4 bases from V and 3 bases from J, leaving 13 bases between. Germline V gene data show CDR1 as MNHEY and CDR2 as SMNVEV (reference sequence). Here the CDR3 reads CASSSPPSDYNEQFF. CDR3 DNA: TGTGCCAGCAGTTCCCCTCCCAGCGACTACAATGAGCAGTTCTTC.

About this clone itself: One end of the junction varies from germline; a read error may be responsible. V and J are TRBV7-7 and TRBJ2-3; possible D gene TRBD1, 6 bases. This CDR3 comprises 14 residues. The germline V gene encodes CDR1 SSHAT and CDR2 FNYEAQ (reference sequence). The DNA of the CDR3 is TGTGCTAGCAGCCCATTGACAGGCGGGGATACGCAGTATTTT. This encodes CASSPLTGGDTQYF.

V is TRBV30 and J is TRBJ2-5; the match to TRBD2 covers 11 bases. The length of the CDR3 is 16 residues. Germline CDR1 and CDR2: GTSNPN and SVGIG (reference sequence). V lost 4 bases, J lost 4 bases, and 11 bases stayed unmatched. The CDR3 sequence: CAWTSGGPPERETQYF. The CDR3 DNA follows: TGTGCCTGGACTAGCGGGGGGCCTCCGGAGAGAGAGACCCAGTACTTC.

The genes are TRBV7-2 and TRBJ2-2, with 9 nucleotides matching TRBD1. Trimming cost V 5 bases and J 4 bases; bases outside gene matches: 5. The CDR3 is 15 residues long. The V gene's germline CDR1 is SGHTA and CDR2 FQGNSA. The CDR3 DNA reads as TGTGCCAGCAGCACCGGGACAGGGATCACCGGGGAGCTGTTTTTT. Protein: CASSTGTGITGELFF. Looking up the rest from reference TRBV7-2 and TRBJ2-2 gives the full variable domain: GAGVSQSPSNKVTEKGKDVELRCDPISGHTALYWYRQSLGQGLEFLIYFQGNSAPDKSGLPSDRFSAERTGGSVSTLTIQRTQQEDSAVYLCASSTGTGITGELFFGEGSRLTVL.

The genes are TRBV5-1 and TRBJ1-1; possibly TRBD1 for D (6 bases). V gave up 4 bases and J gave up 2 bases, with 9 bases separating them. Germline CDR1 SGHRS, CDR2 YFSETQ. The CDR3 is 13 amino acids. CDR3 nucleotides: TGCGCCAGCAGCCCACAGGGCAACACTGAAGCTTTCTTT. It specifies CASSPQGNTEAFF.

The chain carries TRBV19 and TRBJ1-5; D unresolved. The germline V gene has CDR1 LNHDA and CDR2 SQIVND (reference sequence). The CDR3 consists of 12 residues. Trimming left V 3 bases short and J 5 bases short, with 5 bases between. The CDR3 is CASSIRDQPQHF. The CDR3 region has the DNA TGTGCCAGTAGTATCCGGGATCAGCCCCAGCATTTT.

The chain links TRBV18 to TRBJ1-5, with D unclear. The CDR3 consists of 15 residues. In germline, CDR1 is KGHSH, CDR2 LQKENI. Trimming took off 0 bases at V and 4 bases at J, with 10 bases between the two ends. In DNA form, the CDR3 reads TGTGCCAGCTCACCACCTGGGATACCGAATCAGCCCCAGCATTTT. This encodes CASSPPGIPNQPQHF.

The chain joins TRBV2 to TRBJ1-2, with D possibly matching TRBD1 (5 bases). The CDR3 has 15 amino acids. Trimming removed 2 bases from V and 8 bases from J, with 18 bases in between. CDR1 is SNHLY and CDR2 is FYNNEI in the germline V gene. CDR3 residues: CASSERVTVGGGYTF. The CDR3 DNA is TGTGCCAGCAGTGAAAGAGTGACAGTGGGCGGGGGCTACACCTTC.

The chain recombines TRBV5-1 with TRBJ2-4; 10 nucleotides agree with TRBD2. The CDR3 has 14 residues. Germline V gene lookup returns CDR1 SGHRS and CDR2 YFSETQ. J gave up 7 bases and V 1 base, and 2 bases lay outside the gene matches. The CDR3, as DNA: TGCGCCAGCAGCTTGTCTAGCGGGAGCAACATTCAGTACTTC. This codes for CASSLSSGSNIQYF.

The chain carries TRBV24-1 and TRBJ1-5; D is uncertain. V was cut by 1 base and J by 0 bases, with 3 bases left in between. CDR3 size: 14 residues. Germline CDR1 KGHDR, CDR2 SFDVKD. CDR3 loop: CATSDLDSNQPQHF. CDR3 nucleotides: TGTGCCACCAGTGATTTAGATAGCAATCAGCCCCAGCATTTT.

The chain couples TRBV12-5 to TRBJ2-5; TRBD1 agrees at 7 bases. V was clipped by 1 base and J by 5 bases; unmatched bases: 4. The CDR3 runs to 14 residues. Germline V gene data show CDR1 as LGHNT and CDR2 as FRNRAP. For the CDR3, the DNA is TGTGCTAGTGGTTTGGGACAGGGCGGGGAGACCCAGTACTTC. Its translation: CASGLGQGGETQYF.

The chain joins TRBV7-8 to TRBJ1-1; the D is unclear. V shed 2 bases and J shed 3 bases, with 13 bases lying between them. The CDR3 length is 15 residues. The germline V gene has CDR1 SGHVS and CDR2 FQNEAQ. DNA of the CDR3: TGTGCCAGCAGCTTACCCGTTGGAGTCGACACTGAAGCTTTCTTT. This gives the protein CASSLPVGVDTEAFF.

V and J are TRBV6-5 and TRBJ2-1; 12 bases line up with TRBD2. Germline-derived CDR1 and CDR2 are MNHEY and SVGAGI. CDR3 size: 14 residues. Trimming cost V 8 bases and J 4 bases; bases outside gene matches: 3. In nucleotides, the CDR3 is TGTGCCAGCCGGACTAGCGGGAAGTACAATGAGCAGTTCTTC. Its protein product is CASRTSGKYNEQFF.

The chain joins TRBV4-2 to TRBJ2-3; 9 bases are shared with TRBD2. The CDR3 has 17 amino acids. V was pared by 8 bases and J by 1 base, with 13 bases of the junction left unmatched. Germline loops: CDR1 LGHNA, CDR2 YNFKEQ. As DNA, the CDR3 is TGTGCCAGCGGGGGGGCTAGCGGGGCCGGACGCACAGATACGCAGTATTTT. Translation gives CASGGASGAGRTDTQYF.

The chain combines TRBV19 with TRBJ2-1; 7 bases are a match to TRBD1. The length of the CDR3 is 15 residues. Germline V CDR1 and CDR2: LNHDA, SQIVND (reference sequence). V was clipped by 6 bases and J by 6 bases; unmatched bases: 11. The CDR3 DNA reads TGTGCCAGTAGCCGAACAGGGACAGTAGCCAATGAGCAGTTCTTC. This translates into CASSRTGTVANEQFF.

The V and J genes are TRBV2 and TRBJ2-7; 11 bases align to TRBD1. CDR1 and CDR2 (germline): SNHLY, FYNNEI. J lost 4 bases, V lost 4 bases, and 3 bases had no gene match. The CDR3 runs to 14 residues. The CDR3 sequence: CASSGTGGRYEQYF. Here the CDR3 DNA reads TGTGCCAGCAGTGGGACAGGGGGCCGGTACGAGCAGTACTTC.

This chain connects TRBV24-1 to TRBJ2-2, with D possibly being TRBD2 (6 bases). The CDR3 consists of 16 residues. Trimming pared 3 bases from V and 5 bases from J, leaving 15 bases between. Germline CDR1 reads KGHDR; CDR2 reads SFDVKD. The CDR3 region is CATSDAGLGGTGELFF. The CDR3 region has the DNA TGTGCCACCAGTGATGCAGGGTTAGGAGGGACCGGGGAGCTGTTTTTT.

V gene TRBV7-9 combines with J gene TRBJ1-5; TRBD1 matches 8 bases. The CDR3 length is 17 residues. Trimming cost V 5 bases and J 0 bases; bases outside gene matches: 9. CDR1 and CDR2 (germline): SEHNR, FQNEAQ (reference sequence). CDR3 amino acids: CASSPGQGTYSNQPQHF. As DNA, the CDR3 is TGTGCCAGCAGCCCCGGACAGGGTACCTATAGCAATCAGCCCCAGCATTTT.

The chain uses TRBV27 and TRBJ2-1; 12 positions match TRBD2. The trim removed 4 bases at V and 4 bases at J, leaving 5 bases unmatched. Germline V CDR1 and CDR2: MNHEY, SMNVEV (reference sequence). The CDR3 sequence is 16 residues long. The CDR3 is CASSSPGLAGYNEQFF. The CDR3 DNA reads as TGTGCCAGCAGTTCACCGGGACTAGCGGGTTACAATGAGCAGTTCTTC.

The chain joins TRBV3-1 (or the pseudogene TRBV3-2) to TRBJ1-5; D gene unclear. The CDR3 runs to 13 residues. V gave up 4 bases and J gave up 6 bases, with 10 bases separating them. Germline CDR1 LGHDT, CDR2 YNNKEL (reference sequence). CDR3 region: CASSRLASQPQHF. The CDR3 bases are TGTGCCAGCAGCCGCCTGGCGAGTCAGCCCCAGCATTTT.

This chain connects TRBV7-6 to TRBJ2-1; D tentatively reads TRBD1 or TRBD2 (5 bases each). The CDR3 runs 15 residues. The germline gives CDR1 SGHVS, CDR2 FNYEAQ. Trimming pared 1 base from V and 4 bases from J, leaving 11 bases between. The CDR3 region is CASSLEVGVYNEQFF. CDR3 DNA: TGTGCCAGCAGCTTAGAGGTGGGGGTGTACAATGAGCAGTTCTTC.

To note about this clone: At the DNA level, this CDR3 is encoded by other sequences in the same sample as well. The chain has TRBV28 and TRBJ2-1; 12 bases align to TRBD2. Trimming took 2 bases from V and 7 from J; bases not matched to a gene: 0. The germline V gene encodes CDR1 MDHEN and CDR2 SYDVKM. The CDR3 runs 14 residues. Written as DNA, the CDR3 is TGTGCCAGCAGTTTACTAGCGGGGGGGAATGAGCAGTTCTTC. Its protein is CASSLLAGGNEQFF. The full variable domain, its missing parts supplied by reference TRBV28 and TRBJ2-1, is DVKVTQSSRYLVKRTGEKVFLECVQDMDHENMFWYRQDPGLGLRLIYFSYDVKMKEKGDIPEGYSVSREKKERFSLILESASTNQTSMYLCASSLLAGGNEQFFGPGTRLTVL.

V usage is TRBV7-9 and J usage is TRBJ2-7, with D unresolved. The length of the CDR3 is 13 residues. V was clipped by 0 bases and J by 0 bases, with 3 bases between them. The germline V gene encodes CDR1 SEHNR and CDR2 FQNEAQ (reference sequence). The CDR3 DNA sequence: TGTGCCAGCAGCTTAGCGGCCTCCTACGAGCAGTACTTC. Translating it yields CASSLAASYEQYF.

V and J are TRBV6-6 and TRBJ2-5; 12 nucleotides agree with TRBD1. Trimming at V came to 6 bases and at J to 5 bases, leaving 7 bases not matched to a gene. The CDR3 has 15 amino acids. CDR1 is MNHNY, CDR2 SVGAGI, per germline (reference sequence). The CDR3 coding sequence is TGTGCCAGCAGGGGACAGGGGGCATTAAGGGAGACCCAGTACTTC. This encodes CASRGQGALRETQYF.